The 24 T cell receptor beta chains listed next were all sequenced from one sample in a study of T cells in Graves' hyperthyroidism and ophthalmopathy. RNA transcripts gave rise to amplified TCR beta CDR3 regions. First-round RT-PCR targeting the TCR CDR3 was performed with the HTBI primer set. TCRdb recomputed calls from the multiplex PCR reads with MiXCR, one row per CDR3 protein. The profile shows hundreds of thousands of distinct CDR3 sequences, just under 45% of them singletons. The material sequenced was peripheral blood or thyroid tissue (not recorded which). The receptors derive from an adult man with Graves' disease, either hyperthyroidism or ophthalmopathy (not recorded which).

The table lists this clonotype with a few counts. The V gene is TRBV7-4, the J gene TRBJ1-2; no clear D. With 6 bases removed from V and 6 bases from J, the gap between germline ends came to 11 bases. This CDR3 spans 12 amino acids. Germline V gene lookup returns CDR1 SGHVT and CDR2 SQSDAQ. Here the CDR3 reads CASSWMGNGYTF. The CDR3 DNA is TGTGCCAGCAGTTGGATGGGAAATGGCTACACCTTC.

The chain recombines TRBV7-2 with TRBJ1-1, with a tentative D call TRBD1 (5 bases). CDR1 is SGHTA, CDR2 FQGNSA, per germline. The germline V and J ends were trimmed by 5 bases and 7 bases, with 14 bases remaining between them. The length of the CDR3 is 13 residues. The CDR3 is CASSLTGSSEAFF. In nucleotides, the CDR3 is TGTGCCAGCAGCCTTACAGGAAGTAGTGAAGCTTTCTTT.

The chain links TRBV7-9 to TRBJ1-6; D not resolved. CDR3 length: 14 residues. CDR1 is SEHNR and CDR2 is FQNEAQ in the germline V gene (reference sequence). V dropped 2 bases and J dropped 13 bases, with 15 bases sitting between them. The CDR3 sequence: CASSLTPAGSPLHF. In DNA, the CDR3 is TGTGCCAGCAGCTTAACTCCCGCCGGGTCTCCCCTCCACTTT.

The chain links TRBV9 to TRBJ1-2; 10 bases are a match to TRBD1. V shed 4 bases, J shed 4 bases, and the junction held 10 bases outside the gene matches. The CDR3 contains 16 residues. Germline-derived CDR1 and CDR2 are SGDLS and YYNGEE. The CDR3 sequence is CASSQTATGGLYGYTF. CDR3 nucleotide sequence: TGTGCCAGCAGCCAGACGGCGACAGGGGGCCTCTATGGCTACACCTTC.

This clonotype has ten or more counts. V usage is TRBV15 and J usage is TRBJ1-6; 10 bases line up with TRBD1. Germline V gene lookup returns CDR1 LNHNV and CDR2 YYDKDF (reference sequence). The V gene end was trimmed by 9 bases and the J gene end by 8 bases; junction bases not matched to a gene: 7. The CDR3 sequence is 14 residues long. CDR3 amino acids: CATAIGQGDSPLHF. CDR3 nucleotides: TGTGCCACAGCGATCGGACAGGGGGATTCACCCCTCCACTTT.

This clonotype was observed many times. The gene calls are TRBV29-1 and TRBJ1-1, with 7 bases fitting TRBD1. The germline V gene encodes CDR1 SQVTM and CDR2 ANQGSEA. The length of the CDR3 is 14 residues. V was clipped by 6 bases and J by 2 bases; unmatched bases: 9. This CDR3 reads CSVSRTGRNTEAFF. Written as DNA, the CDR3 is TGCAGCGTATCACGGACAGGACGTAACACTGAAGCTTTCTTT.

This clonotype was recorded a few times. This sequence joins TRBV5-1 and TRBJ1-4, with unresolved D. The germline V gene encodes CDR1 SGHRS and CDR2 YFSETQ. This CDR3 is built from 15 residues. With 0 bases removed from V and 0 bases from J, the gap between germline ends came to 6 bases. Here the CDR3 DNA reads TGCGCCAGCAGCTTGGACGTGGCAACTAATGAAAAACTGTTTTTT. Its translation is CASSLDVATNEKLFF. Full variable domain (missing parts from reference TRBV5-1 and TRBJ1-4): KAGVTQTPRYLIKTRGQQVTLSCSPISGHRSVSWYQQTPGQGLQFLFEYFSETQRNKGNFPGRFSGRQFSNSRSEMNVSTLELGDSALYLCASSLDVATNEKLFFGSGTQLSVL.

The chain combines TRBV10-3 with TRBJ2-7; 8 bases are shared with TRBD2. Germline CDR1 reads ENHRY; CDR2 reads SYGVKD. With V trimmed by 3 bases and J by 6 bases, 7 bases remained unmatched. The CDR3 length is 14 residues. The CDR3 DNA is TGTGCCATCAGTGATGGCGGACTAGCCATCGAGCAGTACTTC. It translates to CAISDGGLAIEQYF.

The chain employs TRBV6-1 and TRBJ2-2; 8 bases agree with TRBD1. Germline trimming cut 8 bases from V and 1 base from J; bases unmatched to any gene: 6. The CDR3 spans 15 residues. Germline V gene data show CDR1 as MNHNS and CDR2 as SASEGT. The CDR3 DNA sequence: TGTGCCAGCCTGACAGGGGTTGGGAACACCGGGGAGCTGTTTTTT. It codes for CASLTGVGNTGELFF.

This clonotype was seen ten or more times. The V call is TRBV20-1, the J call TRBJ2-5; a possible D gene is TRBD2 (6 bases). Trimming cost V 1 base and J 1 base, with 10 bases left between them. CDR1 DFQATT and CDR2 SNEGSKA come from the germline V gene (reference sequence). The length of the CDR3 is 14 residues. The DNA of the CDR3 is TGCAGTGCTAGAGCGAGCGGGCCCCAAGAGACCCAGTACTTC. Translation: CSARASGPQETQYF.

The rearrangement links TRBV7-9 to TRBJ2-7, with D possibly matching TRBD1 (7 bases). Germline lookup yields CDR1 SEHNR and CDR2 FQNEAQ (reference sequence). Trimming pared 4 bases from V and 2 bases from J, leaving 15 bases between. The CDR3 loop spans 15 amino acids. Here the CDR3 DNA reads TGTGCCAGCAGCTCCTTGGCGGGGACAGCCTACGAGCAGTACTTC. Protein: CASSSLAGTAYEQYF. The variable domain in full, completed from reference TRBV7-9 and TRBJ2-7, reads DTGVSQNPRHKITKRGQNVTFRCDPISEHNRLYWYRQTLGQGPEFLTYFQNEAQLEKSRLLSDRFSAERPKGSFSTLEIQRTEQGDSAMYLCASSSLAGTAYEQYFGPGTRLTVT.

This clonotype has a count of ten or more. The chain couples TRBV10-3 to TRBJ2-7; 14 nucleotides align to TRBD2. V lost 6 bases, J lost 5 bases, and 3 bases stayed unmatched. Germline assignment: CDR1 ENHRY and CDR2 SYGVKD. This CDR3 contains 14 residues. CDR3 loop: CAIRGLAGADEQYF. In nucleotides, the CDR3 is TGTGCCATCAGGGGACTAGCGGGAGCCGACGAGCAGTACTTC.

This clonotype was observed a few times. The rearrangement joins TRBV5-7 to TRBJ1-4; weak D call: TRBD1 (5 bases). TRBV5-7 is assigned to the ORF class and has an uncertain function. The CDR3 contains 16 residues. Trimming cost V 4 bases and J 7 bases, with 20 bases left between them. For the CDR3, the DNA is TGTGCCAGCAGCCCAACCGGATCGGGGGGGAGTGAAAAACTGTTTTTT. Encoded protein: CASSPTGSGGSEKLFF.

The J gene is TRBJ1-4, the V gene TRBV24-1; weak D call: TRBD1 (5 bases). V dropped 4 bases and J dropped 7 bases, with 12 bases sitting between them. The CDR3 consists of 14 residues. The germline V gene encodes CDR1 KGHDR and CDR2 SFDVKD. Here the CDR3 reads CATSDPGPVEKLFF. In DNA, the CDR3 is TGTGCCACCAGTGACCCGGGACCGGTTGAAAAACTGTTTTTT.

This clonotype was seen more than once but under ten times. CDR3 coding DNA: TGTGCCAGCAGCCCCAGCGGGAGGGACCAAGAGACCCAGTACTTC. The encoded protein is CASSPSGRDQETQYF. The chain uses TRBV7-9 and TRBJ2-5, with 10 positions matching TRBD2. Germline V gene sequence: CDR1 SEHNR, CDR2 FQNEAQ (reference sequence). V lost 5 bases to trimming and J lost 0 bases; unmatched junction nucleotides: 3. This CDR3 is 15 amino acids long. Drawing the rest from reference TRBV7-9 and TRBJ2-5, the complete variable domain is DTGVSQNPRHKITKRGQNVTFRCDPISEHNRLYWYRQTLGQGPEFLTYFQNEAQLEKSRLLSDRFSAERPKGSFSTLEIQRTEQGDSAMYLCASSPSGRDQETQYFGPGTRLLVL.

Turning to this clonotype: A single base separates this from a much larger clone, so it may be a read error. V usage is TRBV29-1 and J usage is TRBJ1-1, with unresolved D. Trimming pared 5 bases from V and 2 bases from J, leaving 12 bases between. The CDR3 runs 13 residues. Germline V gene lookup returns CDR1 SQVTM and CDR2 ANQGSEA. The CDR3 DNA follows: TGCAGCGTTCGCAACTTCCTTAACACTGAAGCTTTCTTT. Translated: CSVRNFLNTEAFF.

This clonotype has a handful of counts. V and J are TRBV20-1 and TRBJ1-6; no clear D gene. Germline V gene sequence: CDR1 DFQATT, CDR2 SNEGSKA (reference sequence). The CDR3 is 13 amino acids. Trimming pared 2 bases from V and 3 bases from J, leaving 5 bases between. CDR3 amino acids: CSARSDYNSPLHF. CDR3 DNA: TGCAGTGCTAGATCCGACTATAATTCACCCCTCCACTTT.

In regard to this clonotype: The junction differs from germline at one of its ends, possibly a read error. This chain joins TRBV25-1 and TRBJ1-5; a weak D match, TRBD1 (5 bases). The CDR3 has 16 amino acids. The germline V gene has CDR1 MGHDK and CDR2 SYGVNS. This CDR3 reads CACSALTRAGNQPQHF. The CDR3 nucleotides read TGTGCCTGCAGTGCCTTAACTAGGGCAGGGAACCAGCCCCAGCATTTT.

The rearrangement joins TRBV19 to TRBJ2-7; the match to TRBD2 covers 12 bases. The CDR3 is 14 amino acids. Germline V gene data show CDR1 as LNHDA and CDR2 as SQIVND (reference sequence). Germline trimming cut 5 bases from V and 5 bases from J; bases unmatched to any gene: 4. This CDR3 reads CASSRLAGDDEQYF. Written as DNA, the CDR3 is TGTGCCAGTAGTCGACTAGCGGGAGACGACGAGCAGTACTTC.

Turning to this clonotype: A much larger clone lies a single base off, so this may be a read error. The CDR3 nucleotides read TGTGCCACCAGTGATTTAAGCAGTATGGCTTTCTTT. Residues: CATSDLSSMAFF. This chain connects TRBV24-1 to TRBJ1-1, with D unclear. CDR1 and CDR2 from the germline V gene are KGHDR and SFDVKD. CDR3 length equals 12 residues. The germline V and J ends were trimmed by 1 base and 11 bases, with 10 bases remaining between them.

This clonotype was counted at least ten times. The chain employs TRBV15 and TRBJ1-6, with 7 nucleotides matching TRBD1. J was trimmed by 10 bases and V by 0 bases; bases with no gene match: 9. This CDR3 is 16 amino acids long. Germline CDR1 and CDR2: LNHNV and YYDKDF (reference sequence). In DNA, the CDR3 is TGTGCCACCAGCAGAGAGTTCCAGGGGGTAGGATCACCCCTCCACTTT. Amino acids: CATSREFQGVGSPLHF.

The V call is TRBV7-8, the J call TRBJ2-5; 8 nucleotides match TRBD2. The V and J ends lost 2 bases and 4 bases, in that order; junction bases with no gene match: 9. This CDR3 region has 16 residues. CDR1 is SGHVS and CDR2 is FQNEAQ in the germline V gene. The CDR3 DNA reads TGTGCCAGCAGCTTATCTAACGGGAGGGCCGGAGAGACCCAGTACTTC. It translates to CASSLSNGRAGETQYF.

This chain connects TRBV6-9 to TRBJ1-1, with unresolved D. V lost 2 bases to trimming and J lost 4 bases, with 8 bases between them. The CDR3 runs 13 residues. The germline CDR1 and CDR2 sequences are MNHGY and SVAAGI. The DNA for the CDR3 is TGTGCCAGCAGTTATCTACAGTCCACTGAAGCTTTCTTT. Its translation is CASSYLQSTEAFF.

With regard to this clonotype: Being one base from a much bigger clone, this may be a read error. The chain is built from TRBV10-3 and TRBJ1-6; D remains unclear. This CDR3 has 16 amino acids. CDR1 and CDR2 from the germline V gene are ENHRY and SYGVKD. This CDR3 reads CASSESVISYNSPLHF. In DNA, the CDR3 is TGTGCCAGCAGTGAGTCGGTGATCTCCTATAATTCACCCCTCCACTTT.